Listed below are T cell receptor beta chains from one sample, sequenced in a study of blood T cell repertoires in COVID-19. The repertoire was sequenced with immunoSEQ multiplex PCR; TCRdb's copy has only in-frame clones and lacks some. The sample yields under 85,000 clones, over 70% seen once. The sequencing sample was made of peripheral blood. The receptors originated from a man over 45 with active COVID-19. CDR3s include the opening cysteine and the closing phenylalanine or tryptophan. Rows give clone size only sometimes, using once, few, many, or a class for an expanded clone.

V gene	J gene	CDR3 length	clone size	CDR3 protein
TRBV9	TRBJ2-2	15	once	CASSAGLVDTGELFF
TRBV5-8	TRBJ2-1	16	once	CASSLGTGIVGDEQFF
TRBV2	TRBJ2-3	15	once	CASSVTGGDVDTQYF
TRBV27	TRBJ2-2	17	.	CASSLLRDYKNTGELFF
TRBV9	TRBJ1-2	15	.	CASSVNYGRGYGYTF
TRBV5-8	TRBJ1-5	16	.	CASSLPRREGNQPQHF
TRBV4-1	TRBJ1-1	16	.	CASSQQEGAELAEAFF
TRBV4-1	TRBJ1-1	15	.	CASSHSGGFNTEAFF
TRBV24-1	TRBJ1-1	13	.	CATSATGRTEAFF
TRBV6-2/TRBV6-3	TRBJ1-2	15	.	CASSRETGSGYGYTF
TRBV6-4	TRBJ1-2	14	few	CASSDSQISYGYTF
TRBV9	TRBJ1-3	16	.	CASSESTGNSGNTIYF
TRBV4-1	TRBJ2-1	14	.	CATRTSGGVNEQFF
TRBV14	TRBJ1-6	15	.	CASSQGQRYNSPLHF
TRBV9	TRBJ2-7	14	.	CASSARDKPYEQYF
TRBV7-2	TRBJ1-2	15	few	CASSPGGGSDYGYTF
TRBV3-1/TRBV3-2	TRBJ2-7	18	.	CASSHPGRGACLLYEQYF
TRBV9	TRBJ1-5	14	.	CASSGLGSNQPQHF
TRBV6-5	TRBJ2-5	14	.	CASNIAGGQETQYF
TRBV10-1	TRBJ2-1	18	.	CASSVTDGGLAGYNEQFF
TRBV4-1	TRBJ1-3	15	.	CASSLSDRTGNTIYF
TRBV7-2	TRBJ2-3	16	.	CASSLESQAGTDTQYF
TRBV5-1	TRBJ2-7	15	.	CASSLTSGAYYEQYF
TRBV3-1/TRBV3-2	TRBJ2-1	16	.	CASSQVMLQGANEQFF
TRBV19	TRBJ2-7	15	.	CASSPPGSGDYEQYF
TRBV6-5	TRBJ2-2	13	.	CASRGHSTGELFF
TRBV7-2	TRBJ2-7	17	.	CASSSPPQGASPYEQYF
TRBV7-9	TRBJ2-7	14	few	CASSSGGSSYEQYF
TRBV11-2	TRBJ2-1	13	.	CASSLDQGNEQFF
TRBV3-1/TRBV3-2	TRBJ2-3	14	once	CASSLSGRGDTQYF
TRBV9	TRBJ1-2	15	once	CASSVGGGINYGYTF
TRBV30	TRBJ1-6	14	once	CAWSSGGRGSPLHF
TRBV28	TRBJ1-5	15	.	CASSWGGRSNQPQHF
TRBV27	TRBJ2-3	13	.	CASRAQGWDTQYF
TRBV29-1	TRBJ2-5	13	.	CSSPTRGPETQYF
TRBV12-3/TRBV12-4	TRBJ1-3	13	.	CASSFPLGNTIYF
TRBV6-6	TRBJ1-2	15	.	CASSYPSEGDYGYTF
TRBV3-1/TRBV3-2	TRBJ2-7	13	.	CASSSGGPGEQYF
TRBV6-2/TRBV6-3	TRBJ2-3	15	once	CASSSWSGRTDTQYF
TRBV6-2/TRBV6-3	TRBJ1-1	13	.	CASSPRGNTEAFF
TRBV5-6	TRBJ2-7	17	.	CASSFTDFLGLAHEQYF
TRBV5-8	TRBJ2-1	17	few	CASSASSGGANYNEQFF
TRBV28	TRBJ2-3	17	.	CASSHHFSGRAGDTQYF
TRBV29-1	TRBJ1-3	13	.	CSVPGASGNTIYF
TRBV19	TRBJ2-2	14	.	CASSIGPATGELFF
TRBV11-2	TRBJ2-1	13	.	CASSFSGGDEQFF
TRBV12-3/TRBV12-4	TRBJ1-3	13	.	CASTSGGGNTIYF
TRBV5-1	TRBJ1-2	16	.	CASGISAGTGYYGYTF
TRBV27	TRBJ2-7	13	once	CASSFARSYEQYF
TRBV6-2/TRBV6-3	TRBJ1-3	16	.	CASSFSTGDSGNTIYF
TRBV7-9	TRBJ1-6	14	.	CASSLLQGNSPLHF
TRBV9	TRBJ2-1	14	once	CASSDSGRKDEQFF
TRBV2	TRBJ2-3	15	.	CASSITGVGTDTQYF
TRBV4-1	TRBJ1-2	16	.	CASRGLVGSTTYGYTF
TRBV24-1	TRBJ1-2	14	.	CATSDAGGTYGYTF
TRBV3-1/TRBV3-2	TRBJ1-1	16	.	CASSPPSGQPYTEAFF
TRBV4-1	TRBJ2-7	15	many	CASSQGTGTFYEQYF
TRBV18	TRBJ1-2	14	.	CASSPGQGDYGYTF
TRBV9	TRBJ1-4	15	few	CASSVVQGADEKLFF
TRBV7-2	TRBJ1-6	15	.	CASSLSRGHNSPLHF